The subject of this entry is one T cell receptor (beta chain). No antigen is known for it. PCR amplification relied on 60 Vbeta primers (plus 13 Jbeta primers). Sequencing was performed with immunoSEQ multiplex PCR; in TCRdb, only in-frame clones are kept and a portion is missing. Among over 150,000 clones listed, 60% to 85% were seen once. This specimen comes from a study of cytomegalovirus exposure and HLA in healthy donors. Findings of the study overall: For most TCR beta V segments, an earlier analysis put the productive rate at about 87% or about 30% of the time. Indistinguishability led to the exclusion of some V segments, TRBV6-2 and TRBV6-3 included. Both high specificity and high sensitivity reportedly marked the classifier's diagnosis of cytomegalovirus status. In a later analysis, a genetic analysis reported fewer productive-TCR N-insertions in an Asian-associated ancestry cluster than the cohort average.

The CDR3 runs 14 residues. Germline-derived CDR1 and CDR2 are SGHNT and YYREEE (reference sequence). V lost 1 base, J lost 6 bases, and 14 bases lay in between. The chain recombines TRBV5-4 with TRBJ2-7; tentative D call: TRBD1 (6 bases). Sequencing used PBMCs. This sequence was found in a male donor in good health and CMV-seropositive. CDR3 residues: CASSLPGEGGEQYF. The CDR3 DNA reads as TGTGCCAGCAGCTTGCCAGGGGAAGGTGGCGAGCAGTACTTC.